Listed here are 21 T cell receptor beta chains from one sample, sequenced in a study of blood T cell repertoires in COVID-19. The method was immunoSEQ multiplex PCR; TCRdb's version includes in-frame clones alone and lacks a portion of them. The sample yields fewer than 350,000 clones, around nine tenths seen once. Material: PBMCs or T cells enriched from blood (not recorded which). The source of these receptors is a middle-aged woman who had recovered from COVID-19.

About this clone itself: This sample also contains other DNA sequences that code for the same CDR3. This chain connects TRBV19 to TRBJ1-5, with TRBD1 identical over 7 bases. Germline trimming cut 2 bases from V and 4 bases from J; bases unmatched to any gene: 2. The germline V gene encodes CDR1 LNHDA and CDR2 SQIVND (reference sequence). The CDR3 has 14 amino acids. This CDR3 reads CASSIRTGNQPQHF. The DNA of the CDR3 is TGTGCCAGTAGTATAAGGACAGGTAATCAGCCCCAGCATTTT.

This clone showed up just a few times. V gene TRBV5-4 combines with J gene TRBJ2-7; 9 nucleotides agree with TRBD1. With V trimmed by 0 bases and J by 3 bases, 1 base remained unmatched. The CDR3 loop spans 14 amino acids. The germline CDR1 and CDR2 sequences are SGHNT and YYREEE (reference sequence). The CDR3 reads CASSLEGQGYEQYF. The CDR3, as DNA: TGTGCCAGCAGCTTGGAGGGACAGGGCTACGAGCAGTACTTC.

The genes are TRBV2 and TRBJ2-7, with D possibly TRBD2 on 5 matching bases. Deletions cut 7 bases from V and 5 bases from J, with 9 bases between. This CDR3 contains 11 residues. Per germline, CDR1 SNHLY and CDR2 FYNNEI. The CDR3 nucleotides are TGTGCCAGCACCCTCGGGGACGAGCAGTACTTC. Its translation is CASTLGDEQYF.

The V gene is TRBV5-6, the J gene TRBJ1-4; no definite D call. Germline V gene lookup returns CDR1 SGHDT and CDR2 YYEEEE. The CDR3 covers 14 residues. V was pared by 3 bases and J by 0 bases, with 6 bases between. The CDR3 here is CASSSDATNEKLFF. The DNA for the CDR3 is TGTGCCAGCAGCTCAGATGCAACTAATGAAAAACTGTTTTTT.

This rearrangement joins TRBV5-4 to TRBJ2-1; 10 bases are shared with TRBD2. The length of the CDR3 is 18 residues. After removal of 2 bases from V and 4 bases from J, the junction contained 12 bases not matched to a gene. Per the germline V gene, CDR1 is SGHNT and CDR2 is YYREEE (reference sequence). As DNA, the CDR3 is TGTGCCAGCAGCTTCCGCACTAGCGGGACCGGGGGTTACAATGAGCAGTTCTTC. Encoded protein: CASSFRTSGTGGYNEQFF.

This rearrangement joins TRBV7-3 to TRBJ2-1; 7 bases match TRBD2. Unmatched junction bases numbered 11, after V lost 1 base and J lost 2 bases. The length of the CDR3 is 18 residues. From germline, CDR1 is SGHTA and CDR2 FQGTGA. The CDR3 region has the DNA TGTGCCAGCAGCTTAAGGGCTTCCGGGGGGAGTCCCTACAATGAGCAGTTCTTC. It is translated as CASSLRASGGSPYNEQFF. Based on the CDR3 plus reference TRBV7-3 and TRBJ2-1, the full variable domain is GAGVSQTPSNKVTEKGKYVELRCDPISGHTALYWYRQSLGQGPEFLIYFQGTGAADDSGLPNDRFFAVRPEGSVSTLKIQRTERGDSAVYLCASSLRASGGSPYNEQFFGPGTRLTVL.

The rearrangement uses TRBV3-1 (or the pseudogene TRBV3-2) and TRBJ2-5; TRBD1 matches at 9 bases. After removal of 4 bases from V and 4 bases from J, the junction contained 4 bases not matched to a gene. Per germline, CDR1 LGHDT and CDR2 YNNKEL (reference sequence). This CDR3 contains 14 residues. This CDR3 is CASSPGQGAETQYF. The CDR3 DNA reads TGTGCCAGCAGCCCGGGACAGGGAGCAGAGACCCAGTACTTC.

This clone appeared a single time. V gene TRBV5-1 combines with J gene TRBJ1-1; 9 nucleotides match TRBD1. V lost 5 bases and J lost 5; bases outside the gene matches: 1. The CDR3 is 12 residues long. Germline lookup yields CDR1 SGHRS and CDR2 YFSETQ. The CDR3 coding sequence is TGCGCCAGCAGAGGACAGGGGACTGAAGCTTTCTTT. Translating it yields CASRGQGTEAFF.

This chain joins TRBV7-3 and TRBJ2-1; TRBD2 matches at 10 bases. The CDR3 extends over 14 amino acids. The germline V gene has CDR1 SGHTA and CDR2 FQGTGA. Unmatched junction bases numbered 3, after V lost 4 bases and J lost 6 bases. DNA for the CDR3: TGTGCCAGCAGCTATGGGACTAGCGTCAATGAGCAGTTCTTC. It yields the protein CASSYGTSVNEQFF.

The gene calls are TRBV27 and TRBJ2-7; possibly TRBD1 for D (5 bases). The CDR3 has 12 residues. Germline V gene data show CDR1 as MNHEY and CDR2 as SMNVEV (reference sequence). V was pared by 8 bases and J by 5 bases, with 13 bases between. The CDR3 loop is CASGLLGDEQYF. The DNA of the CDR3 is TGTGCCAGCGGTCTCCTAGGGGACGAGCAGTACTTC.

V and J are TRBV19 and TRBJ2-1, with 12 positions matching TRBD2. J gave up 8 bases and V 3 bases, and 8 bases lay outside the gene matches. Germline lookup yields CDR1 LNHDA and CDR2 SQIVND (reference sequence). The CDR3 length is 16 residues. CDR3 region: CASSISTSGGRDEQFF. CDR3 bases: TGTGCCAGTAGTATCTCAACTAGCGGGGGGCGGGATGAGCAGTTCTTC.

DNA for the CDR3: TGTGCCAGTAGCGTGGACAGTGTGACAACAGGGACTGAAGCTTTCTTT. It codes for CASSVDSVTTGTEAFF. The chain carries TRBV19 and TRBJ1-1, with D tentatively TRBD1 (6 bases). In germline, CDR1 is LNHDA, CDR2 SQIVND (reference sequence). The CDR3 has 16 amino acids. Trimming shortened V by 6 bases and J by 5 bases, and 22 bases separated the two germline ends.

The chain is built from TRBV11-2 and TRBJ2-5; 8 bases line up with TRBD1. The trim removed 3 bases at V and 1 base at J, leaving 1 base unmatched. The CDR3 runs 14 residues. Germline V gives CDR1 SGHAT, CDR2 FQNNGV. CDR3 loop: CASSLDRVQETQYF. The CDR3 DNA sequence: TGTGCCAGCAGCTTGGACAGGGTCCAAGAGACCCAGTACTTC.

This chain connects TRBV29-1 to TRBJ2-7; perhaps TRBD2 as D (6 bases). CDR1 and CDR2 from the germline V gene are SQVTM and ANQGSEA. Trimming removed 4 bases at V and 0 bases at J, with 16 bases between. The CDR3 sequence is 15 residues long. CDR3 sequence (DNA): TGCAGCGTTGTCACTCCGGGACTGCGCTCCTACGAGCAGTACTTC. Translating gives CSVVTPGLRSYEQYF.

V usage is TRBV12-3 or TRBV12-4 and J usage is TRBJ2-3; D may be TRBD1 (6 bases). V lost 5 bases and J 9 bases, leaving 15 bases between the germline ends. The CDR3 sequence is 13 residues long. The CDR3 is CASSLDAQGTQYF. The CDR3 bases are TGTGCCAGCAGTCTCGACGCCCAGGGGACGCAGTATTTT.

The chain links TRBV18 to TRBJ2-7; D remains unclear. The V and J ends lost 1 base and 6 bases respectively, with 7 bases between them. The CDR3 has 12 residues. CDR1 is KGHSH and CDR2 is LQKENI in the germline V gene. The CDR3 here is CASSPLSGEQYF. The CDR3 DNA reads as TGTGCCAGCTCACCACTCTCGGGCGAGCAGTACTTC.

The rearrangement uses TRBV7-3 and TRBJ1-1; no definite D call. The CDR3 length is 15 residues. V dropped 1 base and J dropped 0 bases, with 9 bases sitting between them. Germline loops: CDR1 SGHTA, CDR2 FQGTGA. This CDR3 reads CASSLIGIMNTEAFF. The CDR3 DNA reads TGTGCCAGCAGCTTAATCGGGATTATGAACACTGAAGCTTTCTTT.

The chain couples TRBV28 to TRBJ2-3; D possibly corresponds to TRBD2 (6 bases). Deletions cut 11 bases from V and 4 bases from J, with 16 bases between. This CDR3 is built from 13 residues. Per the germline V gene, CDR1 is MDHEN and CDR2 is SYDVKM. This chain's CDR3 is CAAAGQGPDTQYF. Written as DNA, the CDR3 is TGTGCCGCCGCGGGGCAGGGACCAGATACGCAGTATTTT.

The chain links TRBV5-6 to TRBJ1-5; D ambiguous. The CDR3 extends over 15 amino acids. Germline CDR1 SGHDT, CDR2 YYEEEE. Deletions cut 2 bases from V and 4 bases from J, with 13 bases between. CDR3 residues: CASSFYAGRNQPQHF. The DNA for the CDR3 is TGTGCCAGCAGCTTTTACGCAGGCCGTAATCAGCCCCAGCATTTT.

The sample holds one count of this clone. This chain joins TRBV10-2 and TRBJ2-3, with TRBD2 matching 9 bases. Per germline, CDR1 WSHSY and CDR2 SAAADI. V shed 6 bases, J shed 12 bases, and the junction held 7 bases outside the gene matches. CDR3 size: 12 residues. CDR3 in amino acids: CASRPLAGSQYF. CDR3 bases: TGCGCCAGCAGACCCCTAGCGGGATCACAGTATTTT.

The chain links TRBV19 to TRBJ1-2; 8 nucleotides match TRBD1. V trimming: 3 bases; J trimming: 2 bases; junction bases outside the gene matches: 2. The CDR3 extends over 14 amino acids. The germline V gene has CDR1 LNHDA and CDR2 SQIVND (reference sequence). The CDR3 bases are TGTGCCAGTAGTATGGGGGACAGGAACTATGGCTACACCTTC. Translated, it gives CASSMGDRNYGYTF.